These T cell receptor beta chains were read from a single sample in a study of Ad26.COV2.S vaccination and SARS-CoV-2 variants. Some clones are missing from TCRdb's copy, which holds only in-frame ones; the method was immunoSEQ multiplex PCR. The table records about 280,000 clones, around 87% of them present only once. The sequences come from peripheral blood, collected in a trial of Ad26.COV2.S vaccine versus placebo. These receptors were collected from a person between 18 and 59 years old who received the Ad26.COV2.S COVID-19 vaccine or a placebo. Each CDR3 is given with its conserved first and last residue. Fields, in order: J gene, V gene, D gene, clone size, CDR3 protein, CDR3 DNA. A D gene is named only where the DNA matches it firmly. The listing skips clone size in some rows; elsewhere it reads once, few, many or a size class.

>TRBJ2-1|TRBV5-1|.|.
CASSLGSSYNEQFF
TGCGCCAGCAGCTTGGGCAGTTCCTACAATGAGCAGTTCTTC
>TRBJ2-3|TRBV6-6|TRBD2|.
CASSLTAGGSAQYF
TGTGCCAGCAGTCTAACAGCGGGAGGGTCCGCGCAGTATTTT
>TRBJ1-2|TRBV12-5|.|.
CASGLVSGWVCYGYTF
TGTGCTAGTGGTTTGGTATCCGGGTGGGTTTGCTATGGCTACACCTTC
>TRBJ2-2|TRBV7-2|TRBD2|.
CASSLAPPGRSGAGELFF
TGTGCCAGCAGCTTAGCCCCCCCCGGACGGAGCGGGGCCGGGGAGCTGTTTTTT
>TRBJ1-2|TRBV15|TRBD1|.
CATSRDTLDRGLDYGYTF
TGTGCCACCAGCAGAGATACCCTAGACAGGGGGCTCGACTATGGCTACACCTTC
>TRBJ1-1|TRBV11-2|.|.
CASSLDNRATEAFF
TGTGCCAGCAGCTTAGATAACAGGGCCACTGAAGCTTTCTTT
>TRBJ2-7|TRBV11-2|TRBD2|.
CASSPQLAGSYEQYF
TGTGCCAGCAGCCCACAACTAGCGGGGTCCTACGAGCAGTACTTC
>TRBJ1-2|TRBV4-2|TRBD1|.
CASSQKTGGGGYTF
TGTGCCAGCAGCCAGAAGACAGGGGGCGGAGGCTACACCTTC
>TRBJ2-5|TRBV18|TRBD2|.
CASSPGTRTIGTQYF
TGTGCCAGCTCACCAGGGACTAGGACAATCGGGACCCAGTACTTC
>TRBJ1-3|TRBV2|.|.
CAGSSGNTIYF
TGTGCCGGCAGCTCTGGAAACACCATATATTTT
>TRBJ1-5|TRBV7-2|.|.
CASSLAGGQPQHF
TGTGCCAGCAGCTTAGCAGGGGGTCAGCCCCAGCATTTT
>TRBJ2-7|TRBV3-1/TRBV3-2|.|few
CASSQGREQYF
TGTGCCAGCAGCCAGGGGAGGGAGCAGTACTTC
>TRBJ1-5|TRBV7-9|.|.
CASSLVDRQVDSNQPQHF
TGTGCCAGCAGCTTAGTCGACAGACAGGTTGATAGCAATCAGCCCCAGCATTTT
>TRBJ2-3|TRBV30|TRBD1|.
CAQRNTGGTDTQYF
TGTGCCCAACGTAACACAGGGGGCACAGATACGCAGTATTTT
>TRBJ2-7|TRBV10-2|.|once
CASSESQTYEQYF
TGCGCCAGCAGTGAAAGCCAGACCTACGAGCAGTACTTC
>TRBJ1-2|TRBV7-9|.|.
CASTLGGSGAGYTF
TGTGCCAGCACCCTCGGGGGATCAGGGGCTGGCTACACCTTC
>TRBJ2-1|TRBV10-3|.|.
CAISESGVEQFF
TGTGCCATCAGTGAGTCCGGGGTCGAGCAGTTCTTC
>TRBJ1-5|TRBV2|.|.
CASSDGYSNQPQHF
TGTGCCAGCAGTGACGGCTATAGCAATCAGCCCCAGCATTTT
>TRBJ1-2|TRBV30|TRBD1|.
CAWKGQAPHGYTF
TGTGCCTGGAAAGGACAGGCTCCACATGGCTACACCTTC
>TRBJ1-3|TRBV14|.|.
CASSPTGLGSGNTIYF
TGTGCCAGCAGCCCAACAGGCCTCGGGAGCGGAAACACCATATATTTT
>TRBJ2-7|TRBV6-2/TRBV6-3|.|.
CASSKNSERYEQYF
TGTGCCAGCAGCAAGAACAGCGAGAGATACGAGCAGTACTTC
>TRBJ2-2|TRBV19|.|.
CASTLTPHIGELFF
TGTGCCAGTACCCTGACACCCCACATCGGGGAGCTGTTTTTT
>TRBJ2-3|TRBV27|.|.
CASSLFPGRHTDTQYF
TGTGCCAGCAGTTTATTCCCGGGACGACACACAGATACGCAGTATTTT
>TRBJ2-1|TRBV20-1|.|.
CSARSRDEQFF
TGCAGTGCTAGAAGCAGAGATGAGCAGTTCTTC
>TRBJ2-2|TRBV5-6|TRBD1|.
CASSLYRGYTGELFF
TGTGCCAGCAGCCTTTACAGGGGCTACACCGGGGAGCTGTTTTTT
>TRBJ1-2|TRBV30|.|few
CAWKVGADGYTF
TGTGCCTGGAAGGTCGGGGCGGATGGCTACACCTTC
>TRBJ2-3|TRBV28|.|many
CASSLWGFSTDTQYF
TGTGCCAGCAGTTTGTGGGGGTTTAGCACAGATACGCAGTATTTT
>TRBJ1-1|TRBV25-1|.|.
CASSDRTDLGTEAFF
TGTGCCAGCAGTGATCGGACCGACTTGGGAACTGAAGCTTTCTTT
>TRBJ2-3|TRBV30|TRBD1|.
CAWSGGQGVTDTQYF
TGTGCCTGGAGTGGAGGACAGGGGGTCACAGATACGCAGTATTTT
>TRBJ1-6|TRBV5-5|.|.
CASSPAQRSYNSPLHF
TGTGCCAGCAGCCCCGCACAAAGAAGCTATAATTCACCCCTCCACTTT